A single sample is the source of the 9 T cell receptor beta chains below, sequenced in a study of T cells after yellow fever vaccination. MiXCR, run by TCRdb on the 5' RACE reads, gives a single entry per CDR3 protein. In the table there are about 330,000 distinct CDR3 sequences, approximately 4% of which are singletons. Source: PBMCs, taken 5 days after the yellow fever booster vaccination. Receptor source: a man aged 18-30 years who received the YFV17D yellow fever vaccine.

This clonotype appeared a few times. This chain connects TRBV20-1 to TRBJ1-2, with unresolved D. Looked up from germline, CDR1 is DFQATT and CDR2 is SNEGSKA (reference sequence). The V and J ends lost 0 bases and 4 bases respectively, with 9 bases between them. The CDR3 has 13 residues. CDR3: CSARDRRTYGYTF. The DNA of the CDR3 is TGCAGTGCTAGAGATCGGCGGACCTATGGCTACACCTTC.

V and J are TRBV20-1 and TRBJ2-7; 10 nucleotides line up with TRBD1. CDR3 length equals 15 residues. V shed 0 bases, J shed 2 bases, and the junction held 4 bases outside the gene matches. Per the germline V gene, CDR1 is DFQATT and CDR2 is SNEGSKA (reference sequence). Written as DNA, the CDR3 is TGCAGTGCTAGAGATCAGGGACAGGGGACCTACGAGCAGTACTTC. Translation: CSARDQGQGTYEQYF.

The table lists this clonotype with a few counts. This rearrangement joins TRBV7-2 to TRBJ2-5, with TRBD1 matching over 7 bases. Germline CDR1 SGHTA, CDR2 FQGNSA. The CDR3 loop spans 17 amino acids. Trimming took 7 bases from V and 0 from J; bases not matched to a gene: 14. The CDR3 coding sequence is TGTGCCAGCACCGCCCAACAGGGGACCCGGAACCAAGAGACCCAGTACTTC. The encoded protein is CASTAQQGTRNQETQYF.

This clonotype was seen many times. The chain couples TRBV29-1 to TRBJ2-7; D assignment may be TRBD1 or TRBD2 (6 bases each). Trimming left V 2 bases short and J 2 bases short, with 22 bases between. The CDR3 runs to 17 residues. The germline CDR1 and CDR2 sequences are SQVTM and ANQGSEA. CDR3 residues: CSVERGEQGNRTYEQYV. The CDR3 coding sequence is TGCAGCGTTGAAAGGGGGGAACAGGGTAATAGGACCTACGAGCAGTACGTC.

This clonotype appeared many times. The chain couples TRBV29-1 to TRBJ2-3; D is uncertain. The germline V and J ends were trimmed by 0 bases and 0 bases, with 10 bases remaining between them. CDR3 length: 15 amino acids. Germline V gene data show CDR1 as SQVTM and CDR2 as ANQGSEA. The CDR3: CSVEDRGRSTDTQYF. The CDR3 DNA reads TGCAGCGTTGAAGATCGTGGCAGGAGCACAGATACGCAGTATTTT.

This clonotype was found many times. The rearrangement links TRBV4-2 to TRBJ2-7; TRBD1 matches at 8 bases. Per the germline V gene, CDR1 is LGHNA and CDR2 is YNFKEQ. V trimming: 4 bases; J trimming: 9 bases; junction bases outside the gene matches: 8. CDR3 size: 13 residues. The CDR3 reads CASSLRTGRVQYV. The DNA of the CDR3 is TGTGCCAGCAGCCTCCGGACAGGGCGGGTGCAGTACGTC.

This clonotype was seen a handful of times. The V and J genes are TRBV28 and TRBJ2-3; 10 nucleotides match TRBD1. V was pared by 5 bases and J by 5 bases, with 4 bases of the junction left unmatched. Looked up from germline, CDR1 is MDHEN and CDR2 is SYDVKM. CDR3 size: 14 residues. Here the CDR3 reads CASSGTGVEDTQYF. The CDR3 DNA reads TGTGCCAGCAGTGGGACAGGGGTTGAAGATACGCAGTATTTT.

V gene TRBV5-4 combines with J gene TRBJ2-3; TRBD1 agrees at 10 bases. Germline CDR1 is SGHNT and CDR2 is YYREEE (reference sequence). This CDR3 region has 15 residues. The V and J ends lost 5 bases and 4 bases, in that order; junction bases with no gene match: 7. As DNA, the CDR3 is TGTGCCAGCAGACCGGACAGGGGGTTGCCAGATACGCAGTATTTT. As protein: CASRPDRGLPDTQYF.

This rearrangement joins TRBV20-1 to TRBJ1-2; the D gene is possibly TRBD1 (6 bases). This CDR3 spans 16 amino acids. Germline V lookup: CDR1 DFQATT, CDR2 SNEGSKA (reference sequence). Deletions cut 0 bases from V and 4 bases from J, with 18 bases between. Written as DNA, the CDR3 is TGCAGTGCTAGAGATCTCCTCCGGACAGCCTCCTATGGCTACACCTTC. Its protein is CSARDLLRTASYGYTF.